This T cell receptor (beta chain) was identified during a study of T cell repertoires in cytomegalovirus infection. At the level of the study: A matching HLA type, together with CMV infection, was signaled by public TCR beta signatures.

Of note for this clonotype: The antigen is unknown.

Study-wide findings and caveats: Cumulated frequencies of public TCR beta families served to identify carriers of CMV plus the relevant HLA. The response measured ex vivo was dominated by TCR beta clonotypes (HLA-C-restricted and CMV-specific).

The V gene's germline CDR1 is LNHNV and CDR2 YYDKDF (reference sequence). CDR3 length: 14 residues. The V segment lost 8 bases and the J segment 8 bases; nucleotides outside the gene matches: 7. TCRdb independently ran MiXCR on the reads; one entry per CDR3 protein. Of about 770,000 distinct CDR3 sequences listed, 29% were seen once; the top ten hold around 12%. The chain has TRBV15 and TRBJ2-1; 12 bases agree with TRBD2. The TCR sequence derives from a human donor in good health (CMV status not recorded). Some clones in this sample may be carry-over from other donors' samples. Sequenced material: cultured CD8+ T cells from PBMCs, taken from culture after CMV antigen stimulation. DNA for the CDR3: TGTGCCACCGCCCGGCTAGCGGGGGGGTATGAGCAGTTCTTC. Translated, it gives CATARLAGGYEQFF.